This T cell receptor beta chain is from a study of T cells in Graves' hyperthyroidism and ophthalmopathy. Findings and limits, study-wide: Most thyroid clonotypes with frequency above 0.001 were detected in blood. Ophthalmopathy could be told apart from stable hyperthyroidism with a 13 V-J model.

Inclusion characteristics of ophthalmopathy patients comprised a Clinical Activity Score of at least 3, a NOSPECS grade of at least 4, and duration under 3 months. Each diagnosis drew on symptoms, thyroxine, TRAb, thyroid ultrasound and orbital computed tomography findings. Amplified TCR beta CDR3 regions came from RNA transcripts. TCR CDR3 underwent first-round RT-PCR with the HTBI primer set. TCRdb re-called the multiplex PCR reads through MiXCR, storing one row per CDR3 protein. The sample consists of about 600,000 distinct CDR3 sequences, 11% to 15% of them appearing once. This clonotype was counted ten times or more. As yet, its antigen is unknown. This CDR3 has 15 residues. Trimming took 5 bases from V and 3 from J; bases not matched to a gene: 9. Germline V gene sequence: CDR1 MNHNS, CDR2 SASEGT.

The sequenced sample consisted of blood. This sequence was found in a young woman with Graves' ophthalmopathy. The rearrangement joins TRBV6-1 to TRBJ2-5, with TRBD2 identical over 7 bases. DNA for the CDR3: TGTGCCAGCAGTTCCATGACTAGCAGAGAAGAGACCCAGTACTTC. This encodes CASSSMTSREETQYF.